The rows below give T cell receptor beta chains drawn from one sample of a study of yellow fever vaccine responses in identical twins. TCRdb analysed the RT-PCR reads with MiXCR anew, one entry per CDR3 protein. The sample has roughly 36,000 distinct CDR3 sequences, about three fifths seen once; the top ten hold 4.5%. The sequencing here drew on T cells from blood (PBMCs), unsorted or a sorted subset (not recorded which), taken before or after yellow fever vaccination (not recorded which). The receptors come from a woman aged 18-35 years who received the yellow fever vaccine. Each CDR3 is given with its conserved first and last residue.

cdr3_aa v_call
CASSDAQLSETYTEAFF TRBV10-1
CASSSRGPSYNEQFF TRBV12-3/TRBV12-4
CASTLVSNQPQHF TRBV2
CASLETGRGNTIYF TRBV2
CASSFTAGTGYGYTF TRBV28
CASRTSGSYNEQFF TRBV5-1
CASSLASSSTDTQYF TRBV11-1
CASSPATGAINNQPQHF TRBV18
CSAERTATDTQYF TRBV20-1
CASSLLPTDTQYF TRBV5-5
CSVVQANLNEQFF TRBV29-1
CASSWATGVNTEAFF TRBV5-4
CASSLGSSYNEQFF TRBV11-2
CASSSPGGSSYEQYF TRBV6-6
CASRSGGAYVSEQYF TRBV2
CASSSGLAGGQRDTQYF TRBV6-5
CASSLVGAWGSYNSPLHF TRBV11-3
CASGYNEQFF TRBV27
CSARVPADTQYF TRBV20-1
CASSQERQAGQYF TRBV4-1